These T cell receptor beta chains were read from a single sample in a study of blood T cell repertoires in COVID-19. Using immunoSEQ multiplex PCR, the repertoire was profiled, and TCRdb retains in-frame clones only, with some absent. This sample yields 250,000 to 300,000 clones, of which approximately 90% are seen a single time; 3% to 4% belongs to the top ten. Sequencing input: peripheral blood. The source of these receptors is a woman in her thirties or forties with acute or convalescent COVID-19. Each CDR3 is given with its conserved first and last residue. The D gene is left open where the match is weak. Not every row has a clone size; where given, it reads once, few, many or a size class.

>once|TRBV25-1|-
CASSGTGRVSEKLFF
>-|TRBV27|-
CASGGDWRVSGANVLTF
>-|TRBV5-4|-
CASSLDRVAANTGELFF
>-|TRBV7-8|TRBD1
CASSLVDRGGTEAFF
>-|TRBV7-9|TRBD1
CASSSTQGQGSTDTQYF
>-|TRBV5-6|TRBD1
CASSLEGASGNTIYF
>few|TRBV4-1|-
CASSQQASEGYGYTF
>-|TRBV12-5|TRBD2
CASGLGLAGHQETQYF
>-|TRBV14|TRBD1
CASSQGPGGDYYGYTF
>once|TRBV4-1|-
CASSQDRAGGKKLFF
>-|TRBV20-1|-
CSASSVEQFF
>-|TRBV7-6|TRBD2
CASSLAPPGPVSGGDTQYF
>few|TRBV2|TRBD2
CASSAITGLGTSTDTQYF
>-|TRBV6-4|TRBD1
CASSVNVGTGGGYTF
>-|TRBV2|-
CASPKSASAETQYF
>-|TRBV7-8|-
CASSLTVSTVNYGYTF
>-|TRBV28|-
CASSLQILGQTLYGYTF
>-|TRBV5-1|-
CASSLSPGSISEAFF
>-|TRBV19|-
CASSLSGVPGELFF
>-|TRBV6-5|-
CASSFTWAETQYF
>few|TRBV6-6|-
CASRPTGLGSPLHF
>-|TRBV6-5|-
CASSYVQGGNQPQHF
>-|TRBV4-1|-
CASSQEGVTNEKLFF
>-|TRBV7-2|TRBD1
CASRSGTGGYGYTF
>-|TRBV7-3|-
CASSLTRGNTETQYF
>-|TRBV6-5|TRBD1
CASRTGAPNYGYTF
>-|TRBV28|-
CASSFGQGETQYF
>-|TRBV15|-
CATLPTLDYTEAFF
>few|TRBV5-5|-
CASSPDSGGDTQYF
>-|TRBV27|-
CASRDRNMQTIYF
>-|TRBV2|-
CASSLKHYEKLFF
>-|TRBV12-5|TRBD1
CASGLGRQGARETQYF
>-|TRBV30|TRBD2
CACQAGGGETQYF
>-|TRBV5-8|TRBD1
CASVNRGIWNEQFF
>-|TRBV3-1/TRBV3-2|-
CASSRGGGYTF
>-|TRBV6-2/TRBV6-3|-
CASSYPDYSSSYNEQFF
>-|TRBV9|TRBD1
CASSPRTGGIPGYTF
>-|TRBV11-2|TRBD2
CASSQGLAGGLGYQETQYF
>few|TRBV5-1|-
CASSLPETTEAFF
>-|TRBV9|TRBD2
CASTTSSGGASDTQYF
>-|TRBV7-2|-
CASRYKGLKQETQYF
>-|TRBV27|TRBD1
CASSQLQGAGGKLFF
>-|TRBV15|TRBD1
CATSRDSGQGENEKLFF
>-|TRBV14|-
CASSQLEPLDYGYTF
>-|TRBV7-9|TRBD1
CASSPSGQINEKLFF
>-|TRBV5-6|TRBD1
CASSPLGQSYGYTF
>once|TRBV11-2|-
CASSLDASWAQQNTEAFF
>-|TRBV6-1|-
CASSEGRGANYGYTF